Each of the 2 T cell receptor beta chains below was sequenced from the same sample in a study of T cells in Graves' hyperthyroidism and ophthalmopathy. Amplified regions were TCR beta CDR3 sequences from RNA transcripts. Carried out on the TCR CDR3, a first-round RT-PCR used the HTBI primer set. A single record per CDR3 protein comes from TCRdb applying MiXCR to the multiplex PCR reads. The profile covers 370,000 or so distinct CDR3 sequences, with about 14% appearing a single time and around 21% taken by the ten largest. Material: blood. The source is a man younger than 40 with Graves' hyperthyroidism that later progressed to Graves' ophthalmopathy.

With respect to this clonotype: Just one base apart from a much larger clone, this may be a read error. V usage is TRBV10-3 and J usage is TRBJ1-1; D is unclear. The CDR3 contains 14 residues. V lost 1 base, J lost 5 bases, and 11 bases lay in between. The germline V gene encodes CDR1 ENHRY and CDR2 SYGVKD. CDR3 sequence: CAISEFSLGTEAFF. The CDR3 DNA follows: TGTGCCATCAGTGAGTTCAGCCTTGGGACTGAAGCTTTCTTT.

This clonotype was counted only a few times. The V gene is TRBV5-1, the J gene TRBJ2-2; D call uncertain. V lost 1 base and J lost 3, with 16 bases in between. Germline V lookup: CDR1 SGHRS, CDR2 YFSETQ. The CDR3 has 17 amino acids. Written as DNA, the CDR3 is TGCGCCAGCAGCTTGACCATAATCAGCCTGGACACCGGGGAGCTGTTTTTT. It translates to CASSLTIISLDTGELFF.